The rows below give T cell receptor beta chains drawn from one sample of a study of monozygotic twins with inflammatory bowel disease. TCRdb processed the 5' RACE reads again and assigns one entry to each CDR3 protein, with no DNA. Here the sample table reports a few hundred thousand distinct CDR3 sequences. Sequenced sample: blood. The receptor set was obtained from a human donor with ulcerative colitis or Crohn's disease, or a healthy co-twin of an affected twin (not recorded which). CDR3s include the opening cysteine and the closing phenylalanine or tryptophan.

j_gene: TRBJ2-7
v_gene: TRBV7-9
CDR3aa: CASSLVAGASYEQYF

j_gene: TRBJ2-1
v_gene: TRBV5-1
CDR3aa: CASSPLGGSYNEQFF

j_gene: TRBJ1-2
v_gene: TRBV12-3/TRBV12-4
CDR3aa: CASNPNRANYGYTF

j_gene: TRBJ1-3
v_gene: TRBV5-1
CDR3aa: CASSSQNPGNTIYF

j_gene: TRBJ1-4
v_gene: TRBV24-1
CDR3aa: CATSDGRGSNEKLFF

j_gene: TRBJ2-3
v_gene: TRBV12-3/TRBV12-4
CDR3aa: CASSRDYPPQYF

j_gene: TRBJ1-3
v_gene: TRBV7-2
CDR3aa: CASSLLISGNTIYF

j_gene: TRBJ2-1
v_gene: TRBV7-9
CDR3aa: CASSLVAGAPSEQFF

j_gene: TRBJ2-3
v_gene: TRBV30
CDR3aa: CAWSVLFTNTDTQYF

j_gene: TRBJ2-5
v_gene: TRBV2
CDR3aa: CASSATGGRRETQYF

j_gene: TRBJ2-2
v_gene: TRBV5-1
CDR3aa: CASSFSTGGTGELFF

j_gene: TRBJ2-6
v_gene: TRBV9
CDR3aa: CASSVEAVPGANVLTF

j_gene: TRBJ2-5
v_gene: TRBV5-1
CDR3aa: CASSSGGPYQETQYF

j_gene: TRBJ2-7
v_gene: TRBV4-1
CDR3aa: CASRETGGNTYEQYF

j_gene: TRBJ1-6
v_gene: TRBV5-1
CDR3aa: CASSLATGQGIGFSPLHF

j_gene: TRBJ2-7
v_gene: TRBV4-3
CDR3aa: CASRHGTGDSHSYEQYF

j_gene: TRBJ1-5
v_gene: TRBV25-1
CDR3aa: CASSEGGFGNQPQHF

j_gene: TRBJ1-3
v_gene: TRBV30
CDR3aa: CAWSVISPGNTIYF

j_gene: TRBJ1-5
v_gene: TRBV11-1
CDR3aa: CASSFPTNRVVGNQPQHF

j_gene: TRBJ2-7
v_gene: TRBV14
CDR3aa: CASSLAGISGFGEQYF

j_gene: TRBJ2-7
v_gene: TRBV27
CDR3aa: CASRTPTGGHLYEQYF

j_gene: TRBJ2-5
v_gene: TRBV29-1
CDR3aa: CSVEKVDRIETQYF

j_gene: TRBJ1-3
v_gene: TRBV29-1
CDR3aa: CSGQQGGGNTIYF

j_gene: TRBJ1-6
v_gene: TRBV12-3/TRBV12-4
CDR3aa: CANIPWDCLYSPLHF

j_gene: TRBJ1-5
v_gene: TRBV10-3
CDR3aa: CAISEFRGGNQPQHF

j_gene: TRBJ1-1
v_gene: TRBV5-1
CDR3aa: CASSLAGHAAGNTEAFF

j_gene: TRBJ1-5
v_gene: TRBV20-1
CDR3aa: CSASWRGPQHF

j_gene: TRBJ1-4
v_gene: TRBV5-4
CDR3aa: CASSSGTGPILNEKLFF

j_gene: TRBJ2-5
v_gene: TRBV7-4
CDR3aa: CASSLFSVDSGGRRRFQETQYF

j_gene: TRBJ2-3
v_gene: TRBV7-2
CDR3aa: CASSARDSTDTQYF

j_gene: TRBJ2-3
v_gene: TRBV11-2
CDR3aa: CASSFTGDTQYF

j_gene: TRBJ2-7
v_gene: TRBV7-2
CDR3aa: CASSLRGMYEQYF

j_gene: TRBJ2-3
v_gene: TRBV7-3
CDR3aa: CASSLNSGGIYTQYF

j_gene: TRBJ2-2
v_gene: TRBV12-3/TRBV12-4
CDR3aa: CASSLRGPSEELFF

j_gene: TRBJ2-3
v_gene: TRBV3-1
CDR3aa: CASSPMTSGHSTDTQYF

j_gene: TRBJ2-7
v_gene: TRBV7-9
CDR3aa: CASSLARTGRHEQYF

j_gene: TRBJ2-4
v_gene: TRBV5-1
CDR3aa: CASSLGGIETKNIQYF

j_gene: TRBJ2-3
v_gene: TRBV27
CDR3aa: CASSRRGGLGSTQYF

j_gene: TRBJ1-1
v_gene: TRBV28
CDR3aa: CASSLSAYVADTEAFF

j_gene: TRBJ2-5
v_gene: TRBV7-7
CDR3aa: CASSDQASGGVKETQYF

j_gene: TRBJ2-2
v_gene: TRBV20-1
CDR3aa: CSARGTGGGTGELFF

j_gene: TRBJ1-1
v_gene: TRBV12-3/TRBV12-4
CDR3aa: CASSLWTGGMKAFF

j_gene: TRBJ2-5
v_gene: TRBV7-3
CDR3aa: CASSLARGAGETQYF

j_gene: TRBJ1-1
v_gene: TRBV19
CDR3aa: CASSPGRQGPRNTEAFF

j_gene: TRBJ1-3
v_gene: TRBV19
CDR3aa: CASSSANAGNTIYF

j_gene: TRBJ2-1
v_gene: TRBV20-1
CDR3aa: CSPRQGLNNEQFF

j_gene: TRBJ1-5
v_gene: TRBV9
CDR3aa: CASSALGAQVPQHF

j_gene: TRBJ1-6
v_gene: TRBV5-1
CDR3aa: CASSPGGQNSLLPLHF

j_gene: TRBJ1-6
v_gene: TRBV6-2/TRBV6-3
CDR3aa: CASSTYRGGLSPLHF

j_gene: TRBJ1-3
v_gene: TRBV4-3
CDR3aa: CASSQIGSGNTIYF

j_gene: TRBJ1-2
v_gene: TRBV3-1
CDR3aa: CASSHLLQENYGYTF

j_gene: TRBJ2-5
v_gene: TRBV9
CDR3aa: CASSITSGEYQETQYF

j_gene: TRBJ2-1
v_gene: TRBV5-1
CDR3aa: CASSLASTGESYNEQFF